This T cell receptor (beta chain) was sequenced during a study of blood T cell repertoires in COVID-19. The data were produced by immunoSEQ multiplex PCR, yet TCRdb's version contains in-frame clones alone and is incomplete. The repertoire includes a few hundred thousand clones, 70% to 90% of them detected once, and approximately 3% sits in the top ten. This clone has only a few counts. The study assigned cohorts using participant-reported clinical history. The length of the CDR3 is 15 residues. CDR1 MGHRA and CDR2 YSYEKL come from the germline V gene. Trimming removed 4 bases at V and 3 bases at J, with 13 bases between.

The TCR originated in a woman aged 45 to 65 in a cohort exposed to, infected with or recovered from COVID-19 (not recorded which). The V and J genes are TRBV4-1 and TRBJ1-5; the D is unclear. Source material: PBMCs or T cells enriched from blood (not recorded which). The CDR3 loop reads CASSRTPDYNQPQHF. The CDR3 nucleotides are TGCGCCAGCAGCCGGACCCCGGACTACAATCAGCCCCAGCATTTT.